The rows below give T cell receptor beta chains drawn from one sample of a study of PD-L1 blockade in urothelial cancer. Measured with immunoSEQ multiplex PCR; TCRdb has only the in-frame clones, and not every one. Of about 51,000 clones listed, 70% to 90% are singletons. The sequencing here drew on PBMCs, taken around atezolizumab (anti-PD-L1) treatment. These receptors were taken from a man between 60 and 75 years old with urothelial cancer. CDR3s include the opening cysteine and the closing phenylalanine or tryptophan. D genes are given only for firm matches. Some rows have no size entry. The others give once, few or many, or a class for an expanded clone.

j_gene,v_gene,abundance,d_gene,CDR3aa,CDR3nt
TRBJ1-2,TRBV6-5,NA,TRBD1,CASRRPEQGANGYTF,TGTGCCAGCAGGCGTCCGGAACAGGGGGCCAATGGCTACACCTTC
TRBJ1-1,TRBV7-3,once,NA,CASSFVTGAEAFF,TGTGCCAGCAGCTTCGTGACCGGGGCTGAAGCTTTCTTT
TRBJ2-7,TRBV6-5,NA,NA,CASKNRFSSYEQYF,TGTGCCAGCAAAAACAGGTTCAGCTCCTACGAGCAGTACTTC
TRBJ2-1,TRBV6-5,NA,TRBD2,CASSTGTSRNEQFF,TGTGCCAGCTCCACCGGGACTAGCAGGAATGAGCAGTTCTTC
TRBJ2-3,TRBV5-8,NA,NA,CASSLDSTTQYF,TGTGCCAGCAGCTTGGACTCAACGACGCAGTATTTT
TRBJ1-2,TRBV6-5,NA,TRBD1,CASSEPGTVYGYTF,TGTGCCAGCAGTGAACCCGGGACAGTCTATGGCTACACCTTC
TRBJ2-5,TRBV4-2,NA,NA,CASSQVFSERQEAQYF,TGTGCCAGCAGCCAAGTTTTTAGCGAAAGACAAGAGGCCCAGTACTTC
TRBJ2-5,TRBV18,NA,TRBD1,CASSPPRQGVVQETQYF,TGTGCCAGCTCACCCCCCCGACAGGGGGTGGTACAAGAGACCCAGTACTTC
TRBJ1-5,TRBV6-1,once,NA,CASSEWGGSGQPQHF,TGTGCCAGCAGTGAATGGGGGGGCTCGGGCCAGCCCCAGCATTTT
TRBJ1-5,TRBV19,once,NA,CASSIAGIQPQHF,TGTGCCAGTAGTATAGCAGGAATCCAGCCCCAGCATTTT
TRBJ2-7,TRBV9,NA,NA,CASSVAGESSYEQYF,TGTGCCAGCAGCGTAGCGGGAGAGAGCTCCTACGAGCAGTACTTC